This T cell receptor (beta chain) was recovered during a study of T cell changes during pregnancy in multiple sclerosis. CDR1 is LNHDA, CDR2 SQIVND, per germline (reference sequence). This CDR3 has 13 amino acids. Trimming took 1 base from V and 3 from J, leaving 6 bases between them. Measured with immunoSEQ multiplex PCR; TCRdb has only the in-frame clones, and not every one. Of tens of thousands of clones listed, just over 90% are singletons. Comment on this clone: The same CDR3 also results from other DNA sequences found in this sample.

This specimen consisted of peripheral blood, obtained in the first trimester of pregnancy. The sequence derives from a female donor with multiple sclerosis, enrolled in a pregnancy study. The chain employs TRBV19 and TRBJ1-2; D is possibly TRBD1 (6 bases). The CDR3, as DNA: TGTGCCAGTAGTATAGGGACAGACTATGGCTACACCTTC. Amino acid sequence: CASSIGTDYGYTF. Full variable domain (remainder filled in from reference TRBV19 and TRBJ1-2): DGGITQSPKYLFRKEGQNVTLSCEQNLNHDAMYWYRQDPGQGLRLIYYSQIVNDFQKGDIAEGYSVSREKKESFPLTVTSAQKNPTAFYLCASSIGTDYGYTFGSGTRLTVV.